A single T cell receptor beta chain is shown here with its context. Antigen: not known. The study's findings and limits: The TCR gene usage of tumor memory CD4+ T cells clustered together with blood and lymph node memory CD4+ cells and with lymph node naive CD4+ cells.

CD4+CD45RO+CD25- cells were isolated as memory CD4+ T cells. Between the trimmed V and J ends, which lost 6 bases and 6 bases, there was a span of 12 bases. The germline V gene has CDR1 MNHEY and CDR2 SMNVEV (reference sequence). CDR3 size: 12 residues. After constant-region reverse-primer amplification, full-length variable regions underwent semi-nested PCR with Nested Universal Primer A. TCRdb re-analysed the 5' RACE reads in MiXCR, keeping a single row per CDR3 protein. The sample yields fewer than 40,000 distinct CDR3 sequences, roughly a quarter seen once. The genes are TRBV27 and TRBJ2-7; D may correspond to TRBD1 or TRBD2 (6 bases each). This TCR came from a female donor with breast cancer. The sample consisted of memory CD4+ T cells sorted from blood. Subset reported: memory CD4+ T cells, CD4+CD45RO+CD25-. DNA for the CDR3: TGTGCCAGCAGCCAACAGGGAGGCGAGCAGTACTTC. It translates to CASSQQGGEQYF.